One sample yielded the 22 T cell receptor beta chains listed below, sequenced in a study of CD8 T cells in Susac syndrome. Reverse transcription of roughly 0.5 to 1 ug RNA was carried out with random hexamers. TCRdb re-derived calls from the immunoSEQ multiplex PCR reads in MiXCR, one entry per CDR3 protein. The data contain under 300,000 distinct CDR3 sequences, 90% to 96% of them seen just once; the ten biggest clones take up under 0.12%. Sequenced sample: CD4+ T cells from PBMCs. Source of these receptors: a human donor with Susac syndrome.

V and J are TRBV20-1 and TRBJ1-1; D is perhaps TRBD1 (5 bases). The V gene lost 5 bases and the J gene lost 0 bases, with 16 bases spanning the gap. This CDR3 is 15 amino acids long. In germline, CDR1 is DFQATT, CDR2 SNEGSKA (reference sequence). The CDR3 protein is CSASDRLRMNTEAFF. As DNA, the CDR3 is TGCAGTGCTTCTGACAGACTACGAATGAACACTGAAGCTTTCTTT.

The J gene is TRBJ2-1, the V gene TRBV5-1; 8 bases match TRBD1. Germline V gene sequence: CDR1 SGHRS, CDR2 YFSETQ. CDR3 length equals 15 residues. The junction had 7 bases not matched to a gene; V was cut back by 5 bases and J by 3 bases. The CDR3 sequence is CASRKGQDHYNEQFF. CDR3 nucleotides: TGCGCCAGCAGAAAGGGACAGGACCACTACAATGAGCAGTTCTTC.

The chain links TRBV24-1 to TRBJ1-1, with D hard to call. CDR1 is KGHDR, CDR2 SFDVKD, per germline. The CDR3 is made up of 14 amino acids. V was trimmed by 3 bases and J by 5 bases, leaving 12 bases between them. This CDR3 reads CATSDRARRTEAFF. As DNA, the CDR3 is TGTGCCACCAGTGATAGGGCAAGGAGGACTGAAGCTTTCTTT.

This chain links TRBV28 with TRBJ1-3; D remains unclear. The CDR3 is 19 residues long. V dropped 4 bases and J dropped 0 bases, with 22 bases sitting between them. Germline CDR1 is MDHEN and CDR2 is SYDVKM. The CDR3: CASSSPGQRKASSGNTIYF. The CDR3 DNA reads TGTGCCAGCAGTTCCCCGGGCCAAAGAAAAGCCTCCTCTGGAAACACCATATATTTT.

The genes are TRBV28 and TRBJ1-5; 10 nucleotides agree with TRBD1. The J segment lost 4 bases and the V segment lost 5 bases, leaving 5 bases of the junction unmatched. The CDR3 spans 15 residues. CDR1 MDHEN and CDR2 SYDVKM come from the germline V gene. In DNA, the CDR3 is TGTGCCAGCAGTCCGCGGGGACAGGGGAATCAGCCCCAGCATTTT. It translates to CASSPRGQGNQPQHF.

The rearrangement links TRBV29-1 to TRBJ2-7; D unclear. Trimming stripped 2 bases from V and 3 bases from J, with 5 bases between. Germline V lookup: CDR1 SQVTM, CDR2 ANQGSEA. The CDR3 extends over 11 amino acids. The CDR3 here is CSVEQSYEQYF. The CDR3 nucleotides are TGCAGCGTTGAACAGAGCTACGAGCAGTACTTC.

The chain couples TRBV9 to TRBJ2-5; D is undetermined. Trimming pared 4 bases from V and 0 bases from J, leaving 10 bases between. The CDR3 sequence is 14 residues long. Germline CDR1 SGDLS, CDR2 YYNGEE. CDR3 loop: CASSPLTNQETQYF. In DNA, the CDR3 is TGTGCCAGCAGCCCATTAACTAACCAAGAGACCCAGTACTTC. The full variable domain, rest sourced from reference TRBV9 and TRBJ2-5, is DSGVTQTPKHLITATGQRVTLRCSPRSGDLSVYWYQQSLDQGLQFLIQYYNGEERAKGNILERFSAQQFPDLHSELNLSSLELGDSALYFCASSPLTNQETQYFGPGTRLLVL.

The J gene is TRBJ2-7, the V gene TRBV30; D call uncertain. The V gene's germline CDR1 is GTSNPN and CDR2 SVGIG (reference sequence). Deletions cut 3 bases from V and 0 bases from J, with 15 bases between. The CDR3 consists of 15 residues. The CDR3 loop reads CAWRAGPYPSYEQYF. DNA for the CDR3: TGTGCCTGGAGAGCCGGGCCTTACCCCTCCTACGAGCAGTACTTC.

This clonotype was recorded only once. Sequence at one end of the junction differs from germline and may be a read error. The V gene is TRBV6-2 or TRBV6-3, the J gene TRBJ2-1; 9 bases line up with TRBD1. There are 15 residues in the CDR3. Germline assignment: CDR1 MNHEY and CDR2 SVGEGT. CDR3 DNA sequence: TGTGCCAGCGGCGACCGGGACAGGGTGGACAAAGAGCAGTTCTTC. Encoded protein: CASGDRDRVDKEQFF.

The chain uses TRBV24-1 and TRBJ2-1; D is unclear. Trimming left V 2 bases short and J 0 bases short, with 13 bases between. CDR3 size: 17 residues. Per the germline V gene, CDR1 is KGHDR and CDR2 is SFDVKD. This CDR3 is CATSDSGVKSSYNEQFF. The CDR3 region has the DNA TGTGCCACCAGTGATTCAGGAGTTAAGAGCTCCTACAATGAGCAGTTCTTC.

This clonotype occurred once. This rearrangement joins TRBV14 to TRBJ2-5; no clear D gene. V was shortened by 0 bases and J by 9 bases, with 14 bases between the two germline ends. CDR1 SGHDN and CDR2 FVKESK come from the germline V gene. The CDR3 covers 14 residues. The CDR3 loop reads CASSQESTSLAQYF. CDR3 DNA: TGTGCCAGCAGCCAAGAGAGTACATCCCTGGCCCAGTACTTC. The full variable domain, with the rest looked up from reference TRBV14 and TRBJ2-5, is EAGVTQFPSHSVIEKGQTVTLRCDPISGHDNLYWYRRVMGKEIKFLLHFVKESKQDESGMPNNRFLAERTGGTYSTLKVQPAELEDSGVYFCASSQESTSLAQYFGPGTRLLVL.

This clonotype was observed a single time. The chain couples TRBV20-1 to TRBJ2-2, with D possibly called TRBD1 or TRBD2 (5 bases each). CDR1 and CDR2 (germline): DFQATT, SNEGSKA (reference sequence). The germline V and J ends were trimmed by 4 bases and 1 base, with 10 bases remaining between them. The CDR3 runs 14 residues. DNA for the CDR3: TGCAGTGCTAAGGGACGGAGGAACACCGGGGAGCTGTTTTTT. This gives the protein CSAKGRRNTGELFF.

CDR3 amino acids: CASSPGGINYGYTF. The CDR3 DNA sequence: TGTGCCAGCAGCCCCGGAGGGATTAACTATGGCTACACCTTC. The chain joins TRBV7-9 to TRBJ1-2; D is unresolved. The CDR3 runs to 14 residues. Between the trimmed V and J ends, which lost 5 bases and 1 base, there was a span of 11 bases. CDR1 and CDR2 from the germline V gene are SEHNR and FQNEAQ (reference sequence).

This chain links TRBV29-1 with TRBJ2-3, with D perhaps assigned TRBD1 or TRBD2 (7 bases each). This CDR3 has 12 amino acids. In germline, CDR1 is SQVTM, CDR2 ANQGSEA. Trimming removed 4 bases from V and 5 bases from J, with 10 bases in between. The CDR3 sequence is CSVARGGDTQYF. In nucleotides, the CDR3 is TGCAGCGTTGCCAGGGGGGGAGATACGCAGTATTTT.

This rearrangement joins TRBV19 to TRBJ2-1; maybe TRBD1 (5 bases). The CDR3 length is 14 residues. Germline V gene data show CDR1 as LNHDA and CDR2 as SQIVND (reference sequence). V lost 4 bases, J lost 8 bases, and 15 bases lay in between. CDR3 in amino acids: CASSRRGRGDEQFF. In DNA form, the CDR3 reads TGTGCCAGTAGTAGAAGGGGAAGGGGTGATGAGCAGTTCTTC.

CDR3 loop: CASSAPIGRGYTF. CDR3 DNA: TGTGCCAGCAGCGCTCCGATCGGGAGAGGCTACACCTTC. The chain employs TRBV14 and TRBJ1-2; no clear D gene. Germline assignment: CDR1 SGHDN and CDR2 FVKESK. The length of the CDR3 is 13 residues. Trimming shortened V by 5 bases and J by 8 bases, and 15 bases separated the two germline ends. Looking up the rest from reference TRBV14 and TRBJ1-2 gives the full variable domain: EAGVTQFPSHSVIEKGQTVTLRCDPISGHDNLYWYRRVMGKEIKFLLHFVKESKQDESGMPNNRFLAERTGGTYSTLKVQPAELEDSGVYFCASSAPIGRGYTFGSGTRLTVV.

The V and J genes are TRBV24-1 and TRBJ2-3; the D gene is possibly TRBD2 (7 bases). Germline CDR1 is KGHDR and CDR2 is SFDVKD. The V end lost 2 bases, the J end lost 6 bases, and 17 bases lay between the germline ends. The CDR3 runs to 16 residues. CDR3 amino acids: CATSDSGTLGRDTQYF. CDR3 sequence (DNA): TGTGCCACCAGTGATTCCGGGACACTCGGGAGGGATACGCAGTATTTT.

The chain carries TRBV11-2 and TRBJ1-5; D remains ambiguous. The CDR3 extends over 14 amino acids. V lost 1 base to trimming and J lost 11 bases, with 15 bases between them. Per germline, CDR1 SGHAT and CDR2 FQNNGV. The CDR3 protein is CASSLALGGGAQHF. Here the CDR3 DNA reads TGTGCCAGCAGCTTAGCTTTGGGAGGTGGGGCCCAGCATTTT. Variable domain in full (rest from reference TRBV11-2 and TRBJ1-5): EAGVAQSPRYKIIEKRQSVAFWCNPISGHATLYWYQQILGQGPKLLIQFQNNGVVDDSQLPKDRFSAERLKGVDSTLKIQPAKLEDSAVYLCASSLALGGGAQHFGDGTRLSIL.

CDR3 nucleotide sequence: TGTGCCAGCAGTCCTGGGACAGGTTGGCTTGGGGCCAACGTCCTGACTTTC. This gives the protein CASSPGTGWLGANVLTF. The chain employs TRBV14 and TRBJ2-6; 8 bases agree with TRBD1. The CDR3 spans 17 residues. The ends lost 6 bases at V and 3 bases at J; junction bases unmatched: 10. Germline V CDR1 and CDR2: SGHDN, FVKESK.

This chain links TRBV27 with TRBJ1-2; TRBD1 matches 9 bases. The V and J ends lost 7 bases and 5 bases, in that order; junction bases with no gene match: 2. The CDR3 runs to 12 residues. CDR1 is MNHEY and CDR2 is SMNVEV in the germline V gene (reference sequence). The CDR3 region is CASTGQGYGYTF. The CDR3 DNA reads TGTGCCAGCACTGGACAGGGGTATGGCTACACCTTC.

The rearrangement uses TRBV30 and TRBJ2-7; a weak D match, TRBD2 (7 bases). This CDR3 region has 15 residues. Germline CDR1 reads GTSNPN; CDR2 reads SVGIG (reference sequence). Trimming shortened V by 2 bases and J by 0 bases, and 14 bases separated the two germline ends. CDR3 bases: TGTGCCTGGAGTTGGGGGGGGCAGAGCTCCTACGAGCAGTACTTC. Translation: CAWSWGGQSSYEQYF.

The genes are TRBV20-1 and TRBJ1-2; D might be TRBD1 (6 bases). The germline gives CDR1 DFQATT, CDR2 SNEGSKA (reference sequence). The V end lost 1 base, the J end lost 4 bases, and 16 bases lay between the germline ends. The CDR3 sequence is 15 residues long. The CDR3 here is CSARVSGTMVYGYTF. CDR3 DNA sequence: TGCAGTGCTAGAGTCAGCGGGACAATGGTCTATGGCTACACCTTC.